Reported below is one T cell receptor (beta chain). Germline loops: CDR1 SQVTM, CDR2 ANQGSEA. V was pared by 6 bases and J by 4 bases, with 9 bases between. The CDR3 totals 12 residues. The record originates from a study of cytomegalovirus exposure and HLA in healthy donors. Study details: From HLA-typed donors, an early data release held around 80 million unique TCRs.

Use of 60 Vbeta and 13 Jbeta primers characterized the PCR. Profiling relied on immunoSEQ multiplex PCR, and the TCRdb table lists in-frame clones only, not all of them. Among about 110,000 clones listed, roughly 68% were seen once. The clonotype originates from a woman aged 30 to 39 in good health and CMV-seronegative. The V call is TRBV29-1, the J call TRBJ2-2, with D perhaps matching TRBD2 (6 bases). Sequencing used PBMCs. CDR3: CSVGDFTGELFF. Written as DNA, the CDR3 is TGCAGCGTCGGGGACTTCACCGGGGAGCTGTTTTTT.